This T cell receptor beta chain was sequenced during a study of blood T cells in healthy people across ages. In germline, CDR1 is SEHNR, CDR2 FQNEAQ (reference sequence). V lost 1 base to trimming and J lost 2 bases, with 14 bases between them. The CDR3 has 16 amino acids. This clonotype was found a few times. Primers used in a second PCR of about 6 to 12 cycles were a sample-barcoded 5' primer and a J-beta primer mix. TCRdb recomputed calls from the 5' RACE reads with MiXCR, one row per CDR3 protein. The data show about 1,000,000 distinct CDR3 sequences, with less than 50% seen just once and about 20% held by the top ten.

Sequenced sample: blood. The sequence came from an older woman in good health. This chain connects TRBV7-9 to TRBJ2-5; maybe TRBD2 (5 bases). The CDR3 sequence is CASSLEGLRGQETQYF. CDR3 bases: TGTGCCAGCAGCTTAGAAGGGCTCCGAGGGCAAGAGACCCAGTACTTC.